Listed below are T cell receptor beta chains from one sample, sequenced in a study of T cells in Graves' hyperthyroidism and ophthalmopathy. TCRdb re-analysed the multiplex PCR reads in MiXCR, keeping a single row per CDR3 protein. The sample has approximately 530,000 distinct CDR3 sequences, 20% seen once. Sequences were obtained from blood. These receptors were collected from a man in his forties with Graves' ophthalmopathy. Both conserved end residues are part of each CDR3. D genes are given only for firm matches. The size of a clone is reported for some rows only, either as once, few or many, or as a class for expanded clones.

>TRBD1|few|TRBJ1-1|TRBV6-6
TGTGCCAGCAGTTACGACAGGGTTGAAGACGGCACTGAAGCTTTCTTT
CASSYDRVEDGTEAFF
>TRBD2|few|TRBJ2-1|TRBV27
TGTGCCAGCAGGGGAGGGCTGCCCGTACTGGATGAGCAGTTCTTC
CASRGGLPVLDEQFF
>TRBD1|NA|TRBJ1-1|TRBV6-5
TGTGCCAGCAGTTACCGGAGACAGGGTAACCCTGTGAACACTGAAGCTTTCTTT
CASSYRRQGNPVNTEAFF
>TRBD2|NA|TRBJ2-7|TRBV28
TGTGCCAGGAGTTTAGCGGGAGGTCGTTACGAGCAGTACTTC
CARSLAGGRYEQYF
>NA|few|TRBJ2-7|TRBV5-1
TGCGCCAGCAGCTTGGACGGTGGCTACGAGCAGTACTTC
CASSLDGGYEQYF
>NA|NA|TRBJ2-2|TRBV20-1
TGCAGTGCTGGAGAGATCGGGGAGCTGTTTTTT
CSAGEIGELFF
>NA|NA|TRBJ1-4|TRBV2
TGTGCCAGCAGTGTAATCCCAGGGCGTGGACTTTCTAATGAAAAACTGTTTTTT
CASSVIPGRGLSNEKLFF
>NA|NA|TRBJ2-2|TRBV3-1
TGTGCCAGCAGAGCGACCCTGGGAACCGGGGAGCTGTTTTTT
CASRATLGTGELFF
>TRBD2|NA|TRBJ2-2|TRBV5-1
TGCGCCAGCAGCTTGGGGACTAGCGGGAGAGGTTGGACCGGGGAGCTGTTTTTT
CASSLGTSGRGWTGELFF
>TRBD1|NA|TRBJ1-2|TRBV7-9
TGTGCCAGCAGCTTGGACGCCGGGACAGTAGAAGGCTACACCTTC
CASSLDAGTVEGYTF
>TRBD1|few|TRBJ2-7|TRBV7-9
TGTGCCAGCAGCTACTCCGGGACAGAAGGTATAGGGCAGTACTTC
CASSYSGTEGIGQYF
>TRBD2|many|TRBJ2-1|TRBV28
TGTGCCAGCAGTTTATCGCGGCTAGCGGGAGGAGCAAATGAGCAGTTCTTC
CASSLSRLAGGANEQFF
>TRBD2|NA|TRBJ2-7|TRBV27
TGTGCCAGCAGATCCCTAGCGGGGCGAGAGACCTACGAGCAGTACTTC
CASRSLAGRETYEQYF
>NA|NA|TRBJ1-4|TRBV29-1
TGCAGCGTTGAGGGGGGCACTAATGAAAAACTGTTTTTT
CSVEGGTNEKLFF
>TRBD1|many|TRBJ2-7|TRBV7-8
TGTGCCAGCAGCTTCGCCCCGGGACAGAGCTCCTACGAGCAGTACTTC
CASSFAPGQSSYEQYF
>NA|few|TRBJ2-6|TRBV5-8
TGTGCCAGCAGCCCACAGGGAAGCTCTGGGGCCAACGTCCTGACTTTC
CASSPQGSSGANVLTF
>NA|few|TRBJ1-5|TRBV20-1
TGCAGTGCCCATGACAGCAATCAGCCCCAGCATTTT
CSAHDSNQPQHF
>TRBD1|NA|TRBJ2-5|TRBV11-2
TGTGCCAGCAGCCATAGGACAGGGGCACAAGAGACCCAGTACTTC
CASSHRTGAQETQYF
>NA|many|TRBJ1-1|TRBV30
TGTGCCTGGGGGGAAGATAACACTGAAGCTTTCTTT
CAWGEDNTEAFF
>TRBD1|NA|TRBJ2-7|TRBV6-1
TGTGCCAGCAGTGAAAGGGGGCGGGAGCAGTACTTC
CASSERGREQYF
>NA|NA|TRBJ2-5|TRBV7-8
TGTGCCAGCAGCCTCCGGAGGGGGCATGAGACCCAGTACTTC
CASSLRRGHETQYF
>TRBD2|many|TRBJ2-7|TRBV30
TGTGCCTGGAGCGATTTGGGACTAGCCTCCTACGAGCAGTACTTC
CAWSDLGLASYEQYF
>NA|NA|TRBJ2-5|TRBV4-1
TGCGCCAGCACCTCCGGGGAAATCCAGTACTTC
CASTSGEIQYF
>NA|NA|TRBJ1-2|TRBV28
TGTGCCAGTACGCAGGGAGAACCCCTGGGCTACACCTTC
CASTQGEPLGYTF
>NA|NA|TRBJ2-7|TRBV7-2
TGTGCCAGCAGCTTGACCACTTTATACGAGCAGTACTTC
CASSLTTLYEQYF